These T cell receptor beta chains were read from a single sample in a study of response to subunit inactivated influenza vaccine. One entry per CDR3 protein results from TCRdb running MiXCR on the RT-PCR reads. The sample holds about 530,000 distinct CDR3 sequences; roughly 13% are singletons and the top ten take around 12%. The sample here was PBMCs from blood, taken roughly 47 days after vaccination. The receptors were gathered from a man aged 50-60 years who received an inactivated influenza vaccine. Both conserved end residues are part of each CDR3. Each record gives: CDR3 DNA, CDR3 protein, V gene, clone size, D gene, J gene. D genes are given only for firm matches. Only part of the rows carry a size: once, few, many, or a class if the clone is expanded.

DNA: TGCGCCAGCAGCCAAGATAGGGGCCGGCTATTCTTC; CDR3: CASSQDRGRLFF; V: TRBV4-3; size: few; D: .; J: TRBJ2-1
DNA: TGTGCCAGCAGTTTAGGAGATTTTGCAACTAATGAAAAACTGTTTTTT; CDR3: CASSLGDFATNEKLFF; V: TRBV12-3/TRBV12-4; size: many; D: .; J: TRBJ1-4
DNA: TGCAGTGCTACCCCCGGCGGTCGTAAAGATACGCAGTATTTT; CDR3: CSATPGGRKDTQYF; V: TRBV20-1; size: few; D: .; J: TRBJ2-3
DNA: TGCGCCAGCAGCTTGGGTGCGGGAGGTTCGTCCGAGCAGTACTTC; CDR3: CASSLGAGGSSEQYF; V: TRBV5-1; size: .; D: TRBD2; J: TRBJ2-7
DNA: TGTGCCTGGAGTGTGGGAGGTCTTGAAAAACTGTTTTTT; CDR3: CAWSVGGLEKLFF; V: TRBV30; size: few; D: .; J: TRBJ1-4
DNA: TGTGCCAGCAGTTTTGCGGGACAGGGGGCCGCTTCACCCCTCCACTTT; CDR3: CASSFAGQGAASPLHF; V: TRBV12-3/TRBV12-4; size: .; D: TRBD1; J: TRBJ1-6
DNA: TGCAGTGCTAGACCCGGGACAGGCCCCTATGGCTACACCTTC; CDR3: CSARPGTGPYGYTF; V: TRBV20-1; size: few; D: TRBD1; J: TRBJ1-2
DNA: TGCAGTGCTAGAGATCACCGGGGGGCCACCGGGGAGCTGTTTTTT; CDR3: CSARDHRGATGELFF; V: TRBV20-1; size: .; D: .; J: TRBJ2-2
DNA: TGCAGCGTTGAATCTCTAGCGGGGAACGAGCAGTACTTC; CDR3: CSVESLAGNEQYF; V: TRBV29-1; size: .; D: TRBD2; J: TRBJ2-7
DNA: TGTGCCAGCACCCCAGCATCTGGGGCCAACGTCCTGACTTTC; CDR3: CASTPASGANVLTF; V: TRBV6-1; size: many; D: .; J: TRBJ2-6
DNA: TGTGCCAGCAGTTTAGGGCGGGCATACAATGAGCAGTTCTTC; CDR3: CASSLGRAYNEQFF; V: TRBV12-3/TRBV12-4; size: many; D: .; J: TRBJ2-1
DNA: TGCAGTGTTCTAACGGCTAGCGGGAGCACAGATACGCAGTATTTT; CDR3: CSVLTASGSTDTQYF; V: TRBV20-1; size: few; D: TRBD2; J: TRBJ2-3
DNA: TGTGCCAGCAGCTTGCAGGTTAGCGGGGGCTACGAGCAGTACTTC; CDR3: CASSLQVSGGYEQYF; V: TRBV5-5; size: few; D: TRBD2; J: TRBJ2-7
DNA: TGCGCCAGCAGCCAGGACACCCTGGGTACGCAGTATTTT; CDR3: CASSQDTLGTQYF; V: TRBV4-1; size: .; D: .; J: TRBJ2-3
DNA: TGTGCCAGCAGTTTAATAGCGGGAGTAAGCACAGATACGCAGTATTTT; CDR3: CASSLIAGVSTDTQYF; V: TRBV12-3/TRBV12-4; size: many; D: TRBD2; J: TRBJ2-3
DNA: TGCAGTGCTAGAGGACTAGCGGGGAACACAGATACGCAGTATTTT; CDR3: CSARGLAGNTDTQYF; V: TRBV20-1; size: few; D: TRBD2; J: TRBJ2-3
DNA: TGTGCCAGCAGTTCATACGGGCCCGGCTACACCTTC; CDR3: CASSSYGPGYTF; V: TRBV12-3/TRBV12-4; size: .; D: .; J: TRBJ1-2
DNA: TGCGCCAGCAGCTTGTTGGAAGGCTATGGCTACACCTTC; CDR3: CASSLLEGYGYTF; V: TRBV5-1; size: few; D: .; J: TRBJ1-2
DNA: TGTGCCAGCAGCGTAGGGGGGGGACCCGGGCACACCGGGGAGCTGTTTTTT; CDR3: CASSVGGGPGHTGELFF; V: TRBV9; size: few; D: TRBD2; J: TRBJ2-2
DNA: TGCGCCAGCAGCTTGGGGGCGTCGAGCTCTGGGGCCAACGTCCTGACTTTC; CDR3: CASSLGASSSGANVLTF; V: TRBV5-1; size: .; D: .; J: TRBJ2-6
DNA: TGTGCCAGCTCACCATCGGACAGTCGAGGCTACACCTTC; CDR3: CASSPSDSRGYTF; V: TRBV18; size: few; D: .; J: TRBJ1-2
DNA: TGTGCCAGCAGTTTAAGGAGGGGAGAAGGCTACACCTTC; CDR3: CASSLRRGEGYTF; V: TRBV12-3/TRBV12-4; size: few; D: .; J: TRBJ1-2
DNA: TGTGCCATCGCTAACAGGGGCGGTCAGCCCCAGCATTTT; CDR3: CAIANRGGQPQHF; V: TRBV10-3; size: few; D: TRBD1; J: TRBJ1-5
DNA: TGTGCCAGCAGCCAAGATCGGCACAATGAGCAGTTCTTC; CDR3: CASSQDRHNEQFF; V: TRBV3-1; size: few; D: .; J: TRBJ2-1
DNA: TGTGCCAGCAGCGACGTGTACACCTACCCGAACACCGGGGAGCTGTTTTTT; CDR3: CASSDVYTYPNTGELFF; V: TRBV6-2/TRBV6-3; size: .; D: .; J: TRBJ2-2
DNA: TGCAGCCAGACTAGCGGGGGGTCGAAAGATACGCAGTATTTT; CDR3: CSQTSGGSKDTQYF; V: TRBV20-1; size: .; D: TRBD2; J: TRBJ2-3
DNA: TGTGCCAGCAGTGAAGACACCCAGGATGGCTACACCTTC; CDR3: CASSEDTQDGYTF; V: TRBV6-1; size: .; D: .; J: TRBJ1-2
DNA: TGTGCCAGCAGCGTAGAGGGCACGGTCCGTGAGCAGTTCTTC; CDR3: CASSVEGTVREQFF; V: TRBV9; size: few; D: .; J: TRBJ2-1
DNA: TGTGCCAGCAGTAGGGACAGGCCGTACGAGCAGTACTTC; CDR3: CASSRDRPYEQYF; V: TRBV12-3/TRBV12-4; size: many; D: TRBD1; J: TRBJ2-7
DNA: TGCAGTGCACAGGCCGGGACGGTAGCCGGCTACACCTTC; CDR3: CSAQAGTVAGYTF; V: TRBV20-1; size: few; D: .; J: TRBJ1-2
DNA: TGTGCCAGCAGTGAAGCGAGGACTAGCGCCTACGAGCAGTACTTC; CDR3: CASSEARTSAYEQYF; V: TRBV6-1; size: many; D: TRBD2; J: TRBJ2-7
DNA: TGCGCCAGCAGCTTAACAGGGTTCGCAGAGACCCAGTACTTC; CDR3: CASSLTGFAETQYF; V: TRBV5-1; size: .; D: .; J: TRBJ2-5
DNA: TGTGCCAGCAGTTACTCGACCCGGGGAGGAACATACGAGCAGTACTTC; CDR3: CASSYSTRGGTYEQYF; V: TRBV6-5; size: .; D: .; J: TRBJ2-7